A single sample gave rise to the 15 T cell receptor beta chains below, sequenced in a study of OX40 agonist ivuxolimab in advanced cancers. Produced via immunoSEQ multiplex PCR; TCRdb's table is partial and in-frame only. In the table there are about 120,000 clones, 75% to 90% of which are singletons. The sequencing used CD4+ or CD8+ T cells sorted from blood, collected in a trial of the OX40 agonist ivuxolimab. Receptor source: an adult with an advanced solid tumor such as melanoma, head and neck, liver or kidney cancer.

This sequence joins TRBV5-1 and TRBJ2-7; D gene ambiguous. V shed 2 bases and J shed 6 bases, with 18 bases lying between them. CDR1 is SGHRS, CDR2 YFSETQ, per germline. The CDR3 runs 15 residues. CDR3 loop: CASSFLGRSSGEQYF. DNA for the CDR3: TGCGCCAGCAGCTTTTTAGGACGCTCGTCTGGCGAGCAGTACTTC.

This chain links TRBV7-3 with TRBJ1-1; D remains unclear. This CDR3 has 13 residues. The V gene's germline CDR1 is SGHTA and CDR2 FQGTGA. V was trimmed by 2 bases and J by 7 bases, leaving 11 bases between them. CDR3 region: CASSLQRFGEAFF. The CDR3 nucleotides read TGTGCCAGCAGCTTACAGCGATTTGGTGAAGCTTTCTTT.

This chain links TRBV4-3 with TRBJ2-7, with 9 positions matching TRBD1. V lost 0 bases to trimming and J lost 3 bases; unmatched junction nucleotides: 9. There are 17 residues in the CDR3. Germline assignment: CDR1 LGHNA and CDR2 YSLEER. The CDR3 reads CASSQDVGGQGIYEQYF. In DNA, the CDR3 is TGCGCCAGCAGCCAAGATGTTGGGGGACAGGGTATCTACGAGCAGTACTTC.

The chain joins TRBV7-8 to TRBJ2-7; TRBD1 agrees at 9 bases. The germline V gene encodes CDR1 SGHVS and CDR2 FQNEAQ. Trimming removed 10 bases from V and 3 bases from J; junction bases left unmatched: 16. This CDR3 has 16 amino acids. The CDR3 loop reads CATARSGQGQIYEQYF. DNA of the CDR3: TGTGCCACCGCCCGAAGCGGACAGGGGCAAATCTACGAGCAGTACTTC.

The chain joins TRBV5-8 to TRBJ1-2; TRBD1 matches at 7 bases. Germline CDR1 SGHTS, CDR2 YDEGEE. The trim removed 3 bases at V and 0 bases at J, leaving 17 bases unmatched. This CDR3 spans 19 amino acids. The CDR3 DNA sequence: TGTGCCAGCAGCTATGGGACGACAGGGCTGGGTCGTTCTAACTATGGCTACACCTTC. Protein sequence: CASSYGTTGLGRSNYGYTF. Supplemented by reference TRBV5-8 and TRBJ1-2, the full variable domain reads EAGVTQSPTHLIKTRGQQATLRCSPISGHTSVYWYQQALGLGLQFLLWYDEGEERNRGNFPPRFSGRQFPNYSSELNVNALELEDSALYLCASSYGTTGLGRSNYGYTFGSGTRLTVV.

This sequence joins TRBV7-2 and TRBJ2-3; D unclear. The CDR3 contains 14 residues. The ends were cut back, 4 bases at V and 4 bases at J, with 12 bases in the middle. CDR1 and CDR2 from the germline V gene are SGHTA and FQGNSA. CDR3 bases: TGTGCCAGCAGCTCCTTTTCTATCGCAGATACGCAGTATTTT. Amino acids: CASSSFSIADTQYF.

The V and J genes are TRBV4-3 and TRBJ1-1; 7 bases map to TRBD1. The CDR3 runs to 17 residues. The J segment lost 1 base and the V segment lost 0 bases, leaving 8 bases of the junction unmatched. Germline CDR1 LGHNA, CDR2 YSLEER. CDR3 residues: CASSQEGDSEGNTEAFF. In DNA form, the CDR3 reads TGCGCCAGCAGCCAAGAAGGGGACAGTGAGGGGAACACTGAAGCTTTCTTT.

As DNA, the CDR3 is TGTGCCAGCAGCTTCGTGAAGGGACAGGAGCAGTTCTTC. Its protein is CASSFVKGQEQFF. V usage is TRBV7-2 and J usage is TRBJ2-1, with TRBD1 identical over 7 bases. The CDR3 has 13 residues. The germline V gene encodes CDR1 SGHTA and CDR2 FQGNSA. J gave up 10 bases and V 3 bases, and 6 bases lay outside the gene matches.

The chain is built from TRBV19 and TRBJ1-2, with D perhaps TRBD1 (6 bases). Looked up from germline, CDR1 is LNHDA and CDR2 is SQIVND (reference sequence). The CDR3 length is 15 residues. Trimming took off 2 bases at V and 4 bases at J, with 14 bases between the two ends. Here the CDR3 reads CASSIPQGGVYGYTF. The CDR3 region has the DNA TGTGCCAGTAGTATACCACAGGGTGGTGTCTATGGCTACACCTTC.

The chain has TRBV18 and TRBJ2-6; unclear D gene. V lost 0 bases and J 3 bases, leaving 9 bases between the germline ends. Germline-derived CDR1 and CDR2 are KGHSH and LQKENI. The length of the CDR3 is 16 residues. DNA for the CDR3: TGTGCCAGCTCACCACCGGCATACCTTGGGGCCAACGTCCTGACTTTC. Protein: CASSPPAYLGANVLTF. Filled out from reference TRBV18 and TRBJ2-6, the complete variable domain reads NAGVMQNPRHLVRRRGQEARLRCSPMKGHSHVYWYRQLPEEGLKFMVYLQKENIIDESGMPKERFSAEFPKEGPSILRIQQVVRGDSAAYFCASSPPAYLGANVLTFGAGSRLTVL.

The chain is built from TRBV28 and TRBJ2-7, with D possibly called TRBD1 or TRBD2 (5 bases each). The CDR3 contains 12 residues. With 5 bases removed from V and 3 bases from J, the gap between germline ends came to 8 bases. The germline V gene encodes CDR1 MDHEN and CDR2 SYDVKM. The CDR3 reads CASSRDVYEQYF. The CDR3 region has the DNA TGTGCCAGCAGTAGGGACGTCTACGAGCAGTACTTC.

The rearrangement joins TRBV7-9 to TRBJ1-4, with 9 bases matching TRBD1. The junction had 6 bases not matched to a gene; V was cut back by 5 bases and J by 8 bases. The germline CDR1 and CDR2 sequences are SEHNR and FQNEAQ (reference sequence). This CDR3 has 14 amino acids. The DNA for the CDR3 is TGTGCCAGCAGCCTGGACAGGGGCGCCGAAAAACTGTTTTTT. Translation: CASSLDRGAEKLFF.

The chain has TRBV4-1 and TRBJ2-2, with a weak D call TRBD1 (6 bases). The CDR3 covers 18 residues. Germline V lookup: CDR1 MGHRA, CDR2 YSYEKL. V was pared by 1 base and J by 0 bases, with 15 bases between. As DNA, the CDR3 is TGCGCCAGCAGCCAAGGGGGGCCCCGGGAAACGAACACCGGGGAGCTGTTTTTT. The encoded protein is CASSQGGPRETNTGELFF.

This clone was counted a few times. V gene TRBV30 combines with J gene TRBJ2-7, with 9 bases that match TRBD1. Germline assignment: CDR1 GTSNPN and CDR2 SVGIG (reference sequence). The CDR3 sequence is 13 residues long. V shed 3 bases and J 6 bases; nucleotides not matched to a gene: 6. The CDR3 region has the DNA TGTGCCTGGAGCCCGGGACAGGGTCGCGAGCAGTACTTC. Translating gives CAWSPGQGREQYF.

The chain combines TRBV2 with TRBJ1-1, with D unclear. CDR3 length: 12 amino acids. V lost 6 bases and J 5 bases, leaving 10 bases between the germline ends. Per the germline V gene, CDR1 is SNHLY and CDR2 is FYNNEI. The CDR3 is CASSVVGTEAFF. The CDR3 DNA is TGTGCCAGCAGCGTCGTAGGAACTGAAGCTTTCTTT.